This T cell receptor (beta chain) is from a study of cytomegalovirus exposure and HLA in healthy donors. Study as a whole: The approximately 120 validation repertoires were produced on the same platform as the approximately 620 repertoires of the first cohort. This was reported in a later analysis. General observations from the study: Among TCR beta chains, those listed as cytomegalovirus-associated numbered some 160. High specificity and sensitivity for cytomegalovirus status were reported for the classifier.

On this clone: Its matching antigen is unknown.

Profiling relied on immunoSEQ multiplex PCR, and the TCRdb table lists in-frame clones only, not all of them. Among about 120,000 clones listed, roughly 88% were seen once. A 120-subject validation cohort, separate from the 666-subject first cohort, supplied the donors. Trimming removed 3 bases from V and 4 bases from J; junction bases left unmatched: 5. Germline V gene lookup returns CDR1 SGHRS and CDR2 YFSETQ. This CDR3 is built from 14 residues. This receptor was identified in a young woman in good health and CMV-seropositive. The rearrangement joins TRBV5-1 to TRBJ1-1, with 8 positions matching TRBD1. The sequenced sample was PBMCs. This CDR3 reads CASSWTGTGTEAFF. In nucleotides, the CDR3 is TGCGCCAGCAGCTGGACAGGGACTGGCACTGAAGCTTTCTTT.